This TCR beta chain appears in the sequencing data of a study of blood T cell repertoires in COVID-19. The V gene end was trimmed by 7 bases and the J gene end by 8 bases; junction bases not matched to a gene: 10. The CDR3 has 14 residues. Germline V gene lookup returns CDR1 LNHDA and CDR2 SQIVND (reference sequence). Original processing methods: Amplification from reference gene primers served as the basis for estimated nucleated cell counts. Repertoires were generated with immunoSEQ multiplex PCR, while TCRdb's copy carries only in-frame clones and drops some. V, J and clone size are those of that table, while D and trimming were read from the DNA. The profile shows some 360,000 clones, approximately 89% of them singletons.

The sequence derives from a woman in her fifties or sixties with COVID-19, enrolled during active disease. Sequenced: peripheral blood. This chain joins TRBV19 and TRBJ1-4; 7 bases agree with TRBD1. The CDR3 region has the DNA TGTGCCAGTACCTCAGACAGGGCGGGCGAAAAACTGTTTTTT. Its translation is CASTSDRAGEKLFF.